This T cell receptor beta chain was profiled in a study of control samples from healthy donors and cancer patients. This CDR3 comprises 15 residues. The germline CDR1 and CDR2 sequences are SGHAT and FQNNGV. Trimming left V 2 bases short and J 3 bases short, with 11 bases between. Produced via immunoSEQ multiplex PCR; TCRdb's table is partial and in-frame only. The sample records around 130,000 clones, about 88% being singletons. The specimen was blood. The clonotype was recovered from a man between 50 and 59 years old in good health. V gene TRBV11-2 combines with J gene TRBJ2-1, with TRBD1 as a possible D gene (6 bases). The CDR3 nucleotides are TGTGCCAGCAGCTTATCACAGGGTCGCTACAATGAGCAGTTCTTC. This gives the protein CASSLSQGRYNEQFF.